The clone carrying this T cell receptor (beta chain) was seen repeatedly, ten times or more. What it binds is unknown. This record belongs to a study of T cells after posttransplantation cyclophosphamide. The CDR3 totals 16 residues. General study points: Skin or GI-infiltrating T cells shared few TRB sequences with blood. Donor-recipient repertoire similarity was low at 1-2 months, rising over year one.

A marrow graft followed busulfan-fludarabine conditioning, with cyclophosphamide on days +3 and +4. Libraries were prepared by immunoSEQ multiplex PCR; TCRdb keeps only in-frame clonotypes and omits some of them. The record shows about 25,000 clones for this sample, with no singletons present. The sequencing here drew on PBMCs, taken after allogeneic stem cell transplant with posttransplant cyclophosphamide. The chain has TRBV21-1 and TRBJ2-7; the table's D call, TRBD2, was not checked against the DNA. TRBV21-1 counts as a pseudogene. This receptor was obtained from a male patient in his late teens or twenties who received an allogeneic stem cell transplant from a related donor, was CMV-positive, and had no GVHD. T cells may partly derive from the graft donor. This CDR3 reads CASSKPRGAGGNEQYF. The CDR3 DNA follows: TGTGCCAGCAGCAAACCCCGGGGAGCGGGAGGGAACGAGCAGTACTTC.